The entry that follows covers one TCR beta chain sequence. Its target is not known. The data originate from a study of cytomegalovirus exposure and HLA in healthy donors. Between the trimmed V and J ends, which lost 1 base and 6 bases, there was a span of 11 bases. In germline, CDR1 is SGDLS, CDR2 YYNGEE. CDR3 length equals 14 residues. 60 Vbeta and 13 Jbeta primers were used in PCR. The data were produced by immunoSEQ multiplex PCR, yet TCRdb's version contains in-frame clones alone and is incomplete. The sample includes 150,000 or so clones, more than 75% of them seen just once. Study-level results: A later examination showed that TCR association rates differed by HLA locus, with DRB1 most and HLA-C fewest. When analyzed later, a missense DCLRE1C variant was found to be linked to TCR beta V- and J-gene trimming.

The specimen was PBMCs. The chain has TRBV9 and TRBJ2-1, with D possibly being TRBD2 (6 bases). The clonotype was recovered from a man between 25 and 39 years old in good health and CMV-seropositive. This CDR3 is CASSVMTSLNEQFF. The CDR3 DNA reads TGTGCCAGCAGCGTAATGACTAGTCTCAATGAGCAGTTCTTC.